This TCR beta chain was documented in a study of OX40 agonist ivuxolimab in advanced cancers. Turning to the study itself: Partial responses were observed in three patients, of whom one had hepatocellular carcinoma and two had cutaneous melanoma.

CDR1 is MNHEY, CDR2 SVGAGI, per germline. CDR3 length: 15 residues. Trimming cost V 0 bases and J 4 bases; bases outside gene matches: 2. As regards this clone: What it binds is not known.

The protocol was immunoSEQ multiplex PCR, while the TCRdb copy is restricted to in-frame clones and leaves out a portion. The table includes 37,000 or so clones, around 80% detected once. Study outcomes and limitations: Partial responders treated at 0.1-3.0 mg/kg exhibited clonal expansion among the lowest measured.

The sequenced sample was CD4+ or CD8+ T cells sorted from blood, obtained in a trial of the OX40 agonist ivuxolimab. The rearrangement links TRBV6-5 to TRBJ1-3; 8 nucleotides agree with TRBD1. This receptor was obtained from an adult with an advanced solid tumor such as melanoma, head and neck, liver or kidney cancer. This chain's CDR3 is CASSYSWTGGNTIYF. CDR3 bases: TGTGCCAGCAGTTACTCGTGGACAGGGGGAAACACCATATATTTT.